A single sample gave rise to the 22 T cell receptor beta chains below, sequenced in a study of Graves' ophthalmopathy and Graves' hyperthyroidism. For repertoire sequencing, the TCR beta CDR3 regions were amplified from RNA transcripts. HTBI-primed RT-PCR formed the first round, and a multiplex PCR formed the second. TCRdb used MiXCR to reprocess the multiplex PCR reads, holding one entry per CDR3 protein. The sample consists of 300,000 to 450,000 distinct CDR3 sequences, about 17% of them appearing once. The sequenced material came from peripheral blood. The source of these receptors is an adult woman with stable Graves' hyperthyroidism.

There are many counts of this clonotype. The chain links TRBV29-1 to TRBJ2-7, with TRBD2 identical over 7 bases. This CDR3 comprises 12 residues. Germline-derived CDR1 and CDR2 are SQVTM and ANQGSEA. The J segment lost 2 bases and the V segment lost 7 bases, leaving 5 bases of the junction unmatched. The CDR3 sequence: CSGGAGTYEQYF. In DNA form, the CDR3 reads TGCAGCGGGGGAGCGGGAACCTACGAGCAGTACTTC.

The V gene is TRBV12-3 or TRBV12-4, the J gene TRBJ2-2; TRBD1 agrees at 7 bases. The CDR3 has 15 amino acids. V lost 5 bases, J lost 4 bases, and 7 bases stayed unmatched. CDR3 nucleotides: TGTGCCAGCAGTCCGACAGGGTGGGGCACCGGGGAGCTGTTTTTT. It codes for CASSPTGWGTGELFF.

This clonotype was seen many times. The V gene is TRBV28, the J gene TRBJ1-2; tentative D call: TRBD1 (5 bases). The CDR3 spans 10 residues. Germline V CDR1 and CDR2: MDHEN, SYDVKM. The V end lost 7 bases, the J end lost 8 bases, and 8 bases lay between the germline ends. This CDR3 reads CASMGEGYTF. The CDR3 nucleotides are TGTGCCAGCATGGGGGAAGGCTACACCTTC.

This clonotype has at least ten counts. The V and J genes are TRBV28 and TRBJ2-5, with 8 positions matching TRBD2. V gave up 4 bases and J gave up 5 bases; unmatched junction bases: 18. Germline V gene data show CDR1 as MDHEN and CDR2 as SYDVKM. This CDR3 region has 18 residues. DNA for the CDR3: TGTGCCAGCAGTTCCTTCCCTGGTTCAGCGGGAGTGGGTGAGACCCAGTACTTC. It encodes CASSSFPGSAGVGETQYF.

The chain links TRBV12-3 or TRBV12-4 to TRBJ1-1, with D perhaps TRBD1 (6 bases). Between the trimmed V and J ends, which lost 3 bases and 5 bases, there was a span of 10 bases. CDR3 length: 13 amino acids. The CDR3, as DNA: TGTGCCAGCAGTTTCTCACAGGGAACTGAAGCTTTCTTT. It yields the protein CASSFSQGTEAFF.

In its sample, this clonotype was seen a few times. This sequence joins TRBV11-2 and TRBJ2-3; 10 nucleotides agree with TRBD2. V was pared by 7 bases and J by 3 bases, with 7 bases of the junction left unmatched. Germline loops: CDR1 SGHAT, CDR2 FQNNGV. This CDR3 has 15 amino acids. CDR3 loop: CASNQLSGRTDTQYF. In DNA, the CDR3 is TGTGCCAGCAACCAACTTAGCGGGAGGACAGATACGCAGTATTTT.

Worth noting for this clonotype: One base away lies a much larger clone, so this may be a sequencing read error. The CDR3 carries no conserved terminal phenylalanine or tryptophan, so it likely arises from a read error. The V gene is TRBV20-1, the J gene TRBJ1-2; D is possibly TRBD1 (6 bases). The CDR3 is 13 amino acids. V was shortened by 8 bases and J by 3 bases, with 16 bases between the two germline ends. CDR1 and CDR2 from the germline V gene are DFQATT and SNEGSKA (reference sequence). The CDR3 region is CSSGGGRDYGYTY. For the CDR3, the DNA is TGCAGTTCAGGTGGGGGGCGAGACTATGGCTACACCTAC.

This clonotype was observed at least ten times. Since no conserved phenylalanine or tryptophan closes the CDR3, a read error is the likely cause. This chain links TRBV24-1 with TRBJ1-1; tentatively, D is TRBD1 (6 bases). Germline V lookup: CDR1 KGHDR, CDR2 SFDVKD. The CDR3 is 16 residues long. Trimming left V 3 bases short and J 4 bases short, with 17 bases between. The CDR3 DNA follows: TGTGCCACCAGTGATCTCCTGGGGGGGGCAGGCACTGAAGCTTTCCTT. The encoded protein is CATSDLLGGAGTEAFL.

To note about this clonotype: One end of the junction fails to match germline, which may point to a read error. J is TRBJ1-1 and V is TRBV6-2 or TRBV6-3; 7 bases line up with TRBD1. The CDR3 is 14 amino acids. In germline, CDR1 is MNHEY, CDR2 SVGEGT. DNA of the CDR3: TGTGCCAGCAGTTACTCGACAGGGCATACTGTAGCTTTCTTT. Its translation is CASSYSTGHTVAFF.

This sequence joins TRBV6-2 or TRBV6-3 and TRBJ2-2, with D maybe TRBD2 (6 bases). Germline V gives CDR1 MNHEY, CDR2 SVGEGT. Trimming shortened V by 6 bases and J by 6 bases, and 14 bases separated the two germline ends. CDR3 length: 14 amino acids. In DNA, the CDR3 is TGTGCCAGCAGCCTTCGACTAGAGGCCGGGGAGCTGTTTTTT. It yields the protein CASSLRLEAGELFF.

This clonotype was seen at least ten times. This chain links TRBV6-2 or TRBV6-3 with TRBJ2-5; 9 bases align to TRBD2. The CDR3 is made up of 14 amino acids. Germline lookup yields CDR1 MNHEY and CDR2 SVGEGT. V lost 4 bases to trimming and J lost 13 bases; unmatched junction nucleotides: 13. The CDR3 protein is CASSFRGRGGEPYF. DNA of the CDR3: TGTGCCAGCAGTTTTCGCGGGAGGGGCGGTGAGCCGTACTTC.

V and J are TRBV28 and TRBJ2-5; D is possibly TRBD1 or TRBD2 (5 bases each). This CDR3 is built from 12 residues. The V end was cut by 3 bases, the J end by 7 bases, with 9 bases between. CDR1 and CDR2 (germline): MDHEN, SYDVKM. CDR3 bases: TGTGCCAGCAGTTTCCTGAGGGGGACCCAGTACTTC. This gives the protein CASSFLRGTQYF.

This clonotype was detected many times. The chain links TRBV6-1 to TRBJ1-2; no definite D call. Germline CDR1 reads MNHNS; CDR2 reads SASEGT. Trimming pared 3 bases from V and 5 bases from J, leaving 10 bases between. This CDR3 has 13 residues. The CDR3: CASSERNGYGYTF. In DNA form, the CDR3 reads TGTGCCAGCAGTGAGCGGAACGGATATGGCTACACCTTC.

There are many counts of this clonotype. The V gene is TRBV7-2, the J gene TRBJ2-5, with 12 nucleotides matching TRBD2. The CDR3 is 17 residues long. V lost 10 bases and J lost 2; bases outside the gene matches: 14. Germline V gene sequence: CDR1 SGHTA, CDR2 FQGNSA. CDR3 sequence: CATVYSSGRAGQETQYF. The CDR3, as DNA: TGTGCCACCGTATACTCTAGCGGGAGGGCCGGACAAGAGACCCAGTACTTC.

This clonotype was detected ten times or more. This chain joins TRBV10-1 and TRBJ2-7; D remains unclear. This CDR3 contains 12 residues. Germline V gene sequence: CDR1 WNHNN, CDR2 SYGVQD (reference sequence). The V gene lost 0 bases and the J gene lost 11 bases, with 11 bases spanning the gap. In DNA, the CDR3 is TGCGCCAGCAGTGAGTCTGGTGGAAGGGAGTACTTC. It yields the protein CASSESGGREYF.

In the case of this clonotype: It may be a read error: a sequence one base away is much more abundant. The chain uses TRBV25-1 and TRBJ2-2, with 7 bases fitting TRBD1. This CDR3 region has 15 residues. Germline CDR1 reads MGHDK; CDR2 reads SYGVNS. CDR3 DNA sequence: TGTGCCAGCAGTGCCTCCGGGACAGAAGTCGGGGAGCTGTGTTTT. Protein: CASSASGTEVGELCF.

There are many counts of this clonotype. The V gene is TRBV7-2, the J gene TRBJ1-2; 7 bases fit TRBD1. CDR3 length equals 13 residues. V was pared by 8 bases and J by 0 bases, with 3 bases of the junction left unmatched. In germline, CDR1 is SGHTA, CDR2 FQGNSA. The CDR3 protein is CASGDRSNYGYTF. The CDR3, as DNA: TGTGCCAGCGGGGACAGATCTAACTATGGCTACACCTTC.

This clonotype was seen ten or more times. This rearrangement joins TRBV12-3 or TRBV12-4 to TRBJ2-5; D is perhaps TRBD2 (7 bases). CDR3 length: 14 residues. Trimming took 3 bases from V and 5 from J, leaving 13 bases between them. The CDR3 spells CASSLGGGTETQYF. The CDR3 DNA sequence: TGTGCCAGCAGTTTGGGAGGGGGGACGGAGACCCAGTACTTC.

This clonotype was counted at least ten times. This rearrangement joins TRBV6-1 to TRBJ1-1; TRBD1 might be the D (6 bases). The CDR3 runs to 12 residues. Germline loops: CDR1 MNHNS, CDR2 SASEGT. Deletions cut 5 bases from V and 12 bases from J, with 16 bases between. CDR3 sequence: CASSKTTGLTFF. The CDR3 DNA reads TGTGCCAGCAGTAAAACTACAGGGTTGACTTTCTTT.

A word on this clonotype: With a much larger clone just one base away, this may be a read error. The CDR3 DNA follows: TGTGCCATCAGCTTGACGACAGAAGGCTATGGCTACACCTTC. This encodes CAISLTTEGYGYTF. The V gene is TRBV7-2, the J gene TRBJ1-2; D is possibly TRBD1 (5 bases). The CDR3 sequence is 14 residues long. The germline V gene has CDR1 SGHTA and CDR2 FQGNSA.

This clonotype appeared a few times. The chain couples TRBV5-1 to TRBJ1-3, with unresolved D. CDR3 length equals 17 residues. Between the trimmed V and J ends, which lost 0 bases and 1 base, there was a span of 14 bases. From germline, CDR1 is SGHRS and CDR2 YFSETQ. This chain's CDR3 is CASSLAPASTSGNTIYF. The CDR3 DNA reads TGCGCCAGCAGCTTGGCCCCGGCCTCTACGTCTGGAAACACCATATATTTT.

For this clonotype: Since the CDR3 does not end with the conserved phenylalanine or tryptophan, this likely comes from a read error. J is TRBJ2-2 and V is TRBV19; 9 bases are a match to TRBD2. Per germline, CDR1 LNHDA and CDR2 SQIVND (reference sequence). The CDR3 length is 13 residues. With 10 bases clipped from V and 5 bases from J, the junction kept 5 bases outside the gene matches. This CDR3 is CAISTSGTGELFY. CDR3 nucleotides: TGTGCCATAAGTACTAGCGGGACCGGGGAGCTGTTTTAT.